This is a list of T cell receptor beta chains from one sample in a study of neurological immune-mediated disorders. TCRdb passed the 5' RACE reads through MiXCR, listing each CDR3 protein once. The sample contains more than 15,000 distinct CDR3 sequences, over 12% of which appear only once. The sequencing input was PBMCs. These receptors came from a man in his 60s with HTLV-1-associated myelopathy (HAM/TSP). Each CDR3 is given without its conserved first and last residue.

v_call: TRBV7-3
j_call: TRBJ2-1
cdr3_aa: ASSLGGGGSYNEQF

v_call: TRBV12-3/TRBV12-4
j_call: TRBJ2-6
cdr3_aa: ASSFRGLAGDLSGANVLT

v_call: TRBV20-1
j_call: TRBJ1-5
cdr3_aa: SAQAGQGGQPQH

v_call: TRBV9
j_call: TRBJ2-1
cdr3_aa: ASSGRGISRGINEQF

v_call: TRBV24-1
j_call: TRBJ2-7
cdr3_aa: ATSDSGQPLKQY

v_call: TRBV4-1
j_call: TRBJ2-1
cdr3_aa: ASSLWDIPTPQYNEQF

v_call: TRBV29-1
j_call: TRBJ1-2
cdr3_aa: SVGRDGGYT

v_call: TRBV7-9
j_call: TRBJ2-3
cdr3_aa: ASRRDATDTQY

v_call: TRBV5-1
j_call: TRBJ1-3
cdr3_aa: ASSQGFSGNTIY

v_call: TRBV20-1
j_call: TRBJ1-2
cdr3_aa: SAAGQGANYGYT

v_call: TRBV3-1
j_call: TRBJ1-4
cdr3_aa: ASSQGRGAGKLF

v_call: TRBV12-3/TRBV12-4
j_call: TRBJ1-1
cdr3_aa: ASTYSGTSEAF

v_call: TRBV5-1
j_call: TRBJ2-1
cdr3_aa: ASSRGGSNNEQF

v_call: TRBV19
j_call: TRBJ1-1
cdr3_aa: ASSWRGLNTEAF

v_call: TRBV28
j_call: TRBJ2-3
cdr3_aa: ASSLASGGANTQY

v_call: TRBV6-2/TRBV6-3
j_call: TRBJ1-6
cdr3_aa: ASAKGTSNSPLH

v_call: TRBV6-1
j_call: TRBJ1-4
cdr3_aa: ASRGIPTNEKLF

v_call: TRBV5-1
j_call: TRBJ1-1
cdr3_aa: ASSRVQTAGDSGAF

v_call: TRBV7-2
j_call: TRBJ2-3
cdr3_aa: ASSLQGDGRGNTQY

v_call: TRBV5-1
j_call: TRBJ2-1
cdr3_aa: ASCLGQNNEQF

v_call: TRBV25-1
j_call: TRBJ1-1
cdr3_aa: ASSAFGQGRTEAF

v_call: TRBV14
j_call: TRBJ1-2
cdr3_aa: ASSQDSTGSFYGYT

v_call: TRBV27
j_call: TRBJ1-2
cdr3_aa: ASSSGGIYGYT

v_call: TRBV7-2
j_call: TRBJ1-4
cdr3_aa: ASSPEDMGREKLF

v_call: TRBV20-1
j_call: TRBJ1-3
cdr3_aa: SASDILQGSGNTIY

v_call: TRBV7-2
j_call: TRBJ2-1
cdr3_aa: ASSSRDKNYNEQF

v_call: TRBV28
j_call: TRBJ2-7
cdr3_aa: ASLSGQATYEQY

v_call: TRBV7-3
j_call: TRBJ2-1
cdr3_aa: ASSLGTDGFEQF

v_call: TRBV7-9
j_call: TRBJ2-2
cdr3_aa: ASSLDRAAPGELF

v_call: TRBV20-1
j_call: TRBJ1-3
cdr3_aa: SAIQGARGNTIY

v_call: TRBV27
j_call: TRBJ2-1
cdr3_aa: ASSLRLQGVGNEQF

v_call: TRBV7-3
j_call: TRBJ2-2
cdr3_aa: ASSAGGAGELF

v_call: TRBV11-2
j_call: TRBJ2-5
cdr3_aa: ASSRDGGAETQY

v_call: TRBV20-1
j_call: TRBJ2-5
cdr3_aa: SARDLYPVGSAKQETQY

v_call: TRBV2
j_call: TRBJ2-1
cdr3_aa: ASSWGVYNEQF

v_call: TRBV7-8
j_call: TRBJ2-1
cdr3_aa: ASSPGRAGLTYNDQF

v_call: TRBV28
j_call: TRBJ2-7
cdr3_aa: ASSFTGGDYEQY

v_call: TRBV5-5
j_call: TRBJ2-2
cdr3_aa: ASSPSGTGELF

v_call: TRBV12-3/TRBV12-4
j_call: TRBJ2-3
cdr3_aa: ASGNSGQSTDTQY

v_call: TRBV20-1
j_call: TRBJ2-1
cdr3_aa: SARGFLGGISYNEQF

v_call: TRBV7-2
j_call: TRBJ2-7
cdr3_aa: ASGSGRGYEQY

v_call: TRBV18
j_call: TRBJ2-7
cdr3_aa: ASSPPIDGRSYEQY

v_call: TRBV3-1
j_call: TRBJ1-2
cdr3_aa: ASSQQGAYGYT

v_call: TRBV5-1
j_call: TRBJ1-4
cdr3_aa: ASSLAPGQGASEKLF

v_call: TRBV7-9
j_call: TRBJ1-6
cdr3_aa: ASSSLSPNSPLH

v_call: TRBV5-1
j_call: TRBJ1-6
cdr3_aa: ASSSQGNNSPLH

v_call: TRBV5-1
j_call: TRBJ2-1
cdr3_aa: ASSFERGSSYNEQF

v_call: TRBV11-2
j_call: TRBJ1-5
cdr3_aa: ASSLDGGSNQPQH

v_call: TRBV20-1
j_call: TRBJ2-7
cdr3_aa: SAPGGTESSYEQY

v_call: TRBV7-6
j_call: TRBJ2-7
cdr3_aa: ASIPRRDPHYEQY

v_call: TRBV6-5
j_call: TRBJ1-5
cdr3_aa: ASSFRPPAGNQPQH

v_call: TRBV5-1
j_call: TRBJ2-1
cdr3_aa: ASSLAGLAGVRNEQF

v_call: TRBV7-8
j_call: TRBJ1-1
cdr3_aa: ASSGTAMRESTEAF

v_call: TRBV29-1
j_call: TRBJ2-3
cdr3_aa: SVGRSGGGHTQY

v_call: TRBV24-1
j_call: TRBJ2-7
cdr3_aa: ATSDGAAGNYEQY

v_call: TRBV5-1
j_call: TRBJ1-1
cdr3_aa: ASSPWTGGTEAF

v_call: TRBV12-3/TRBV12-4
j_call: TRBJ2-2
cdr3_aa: ASSRRAAGELF